These T cell receptor beta chains were read from a single sample in a study of control samples from healthy donors and cancer patients. TCRdb's copy holds only in-frame clones and misses some; the assay was immunoSEQ multiplex PCR. This sample has 110,000 or so clones, with 80% to 90% found just once. The sequencing input was blood. The origin of the receptors is a woman aged 45-65 years in good health. Both conserved end residues are part of each CDR3. A D gene is named only where the DNA matches it firmly. The listing skips clone size in some rows; elsewhere it reads once, few, many or a size class.

DNA: TGCGCCAGCAGCTCCGGCAGGAGCACAGATACGCAGTATTTT
CDR3: CASSSGRSTDTQYF
D: NA
size: NA
J: TRBJ2-3
V: TRBV5-1

DNA: TGTGCCAGCAGCGTAGCTAGTCGGGAGACCCAGTACTTC
CDR3: CASSVASRETQYF
D: NA
size: NA
J: TRBJ2-5
V: TRBV9

DNA: TGTGCCAGCAGCTTTACCGGGACTGTTAATAATTCACCCCTCCACTTT
CDR3: CASSFTGTVNNSPLHF
D: NA
size: once
J: TRBJ1-6
V: TRBV7-2

DNA: TGCAGCGTTGGCCCCCTCCTACAGGGGCAAGAGACCCAGTACTTC
CDR3: CSVGPLLQGQETQYF
D: TRBD1
size: NA
J: TRBJ2-5
V: TRBV29-1

DNA: TGTGCCACCAGTGAAGGGGAGACCCAGTACTTC
CDR3: CATSEGETQYF
D: NA
size: NA
J: TRBJ2-5
V: TRBV24-1

DNA: TGTGCCAGCAGTTTAGGGGTAAATGAGCAGTTCTTC
CDR3: CASSLGVNEQFF
D: NA
size: NA
J: TRBJ2-1
V: TRBV12-3/TRBV12-4

DNA: TGTGCCAGTTTGGCGTGGATTAGCGGAGACAATGAGCAGTTCTTC
CDR3: CASLAWISGDNEQFF
D: NA
size: few
J: TRBJ2-1
V: TRBV19

DNA: TGTGCCAGCAGCACGGACAGGGGTAATTCACCCCTCCACTTT
CDR3: CASSTDRGNSPLHF
D: TRBD1
size: NA
J: TRBJ1-6
V: TRBV5-4

DNA: TGTGCCAGCAGCTCTGCCGGGACGGCGGCTAATGAAAAACTGTTTTTT
CDR3: CASSSAGTAANEKLFF
D: NA
size: NA
J: TRBJ1-4
V: TRBV13

DNA: TGTGCCAGCAGCCTCGGGAGGGCCGTAGATACGCAGTATTTT
CDR3: CASSLGRAVDTQYF
D: TRBD2
size: NA
J: TRBJ2-3
V: TRBV7-9

DNA: TGTGCCACCAGCAATGTACAAATCCGAACTTGGACCCAGTACTTC
CDR3: CATSNVQIRTWTQYF
D: NA
size: NA
J: TRBJ2-5
V: TRBV15

DNA: TGTGCCAGCAGCTTCTTTAGGGGCGGGAGGAGCACAGATACGCAGTATTTT
CDR3: CASSFFRGGRSTDTQYF
D: TRBD2
size: NA
J: TRBJ2-3
V: TRBV5-4

DNA: TGTGCCAGCAGTCCAAACCAAGAGACCCAGTACTTC
CDR3: CASSPNQETQYF
D: NA
size: NA
J: TRBJ2-5
V: TRBV6-6

DNA: TGTGCCATCAGTGAGTTCGAGGTCTATGGCTACACCTTC
CDR3: CAISEFEVYGYTF
D: NA
size: NA
J: TRBJ1-2
V: TRBV10-3

DNA: TGCGCCAGCAGCCGGGACGTCGGGGGGCAAGAGACCCAGTACTTC
CDR3: CASSRDVGGQETQYF
D: TRBD2
size: NA
J: TRBJ2-5
V: TRBV5-1

DNA: TGTGCCACCAGCAGTGGCAGGACTGAAGCTTTCTTT
CDR3: CATSSGRTEAFF
D: NA
size: once
J: TRBJ1-1
V: TRBV15

DNA: TGTGCCAGCAGCACCCCTCTAGCGGGAGTTTTGAATGAGCAGTTCTTC
CDR3: CASSTPLAGVLNEQFF
D: TRBD2
size: NA
J: TRBJ2-1
V: TRBV9

DNA: TGCGCCAGCAGCCAAACTTTGGCGGGAGAGGGCGGTGAGCAGTTCTTC
CDR3: CASSQTLAGEGGEQFF
D: TRBD2
size: few
J: TRBJ2-1
V: TRBV4-3

DNA: TGTGCCAGCAACTCCGGTAAGACTGAAGCTTTCTTT
CDR3: CASNSGKTEAFF
D: NA
size: once
J: TRBJ1-1
V: TRBV7-9

DNA: TGCGCCAGCAGCCAAGCTATCGGCCAAACGCAGTATTTT
CDR3: CASSQAIGQTQYF
D: NA
size: NA
J: TRBJ2-3
V: TRBV4-3

DNA: TGTGCCAGTAGTATACCCTGGACAGGGAACACTGAAGCTTTCTTT
CDR3: CASSIPWTGNTEAFF
D: TRBD1
size: NA
J: TRBJ1-1
V: TRBV19

DNA: TGTGCCAGCTCAGGGGGCATAGACACAGATACGCAGTATTTT
CDR3: CASSGGIDTDTQYF
D: NA
size: once
J: TRBJ2-3
V: TRBV18

DNA: TGTGCCAGCAGTGAGAGGACGGGAGGTTCACCCCTCCACTTT
CDR3: CASSERTGGSPLHF
D: NA
size: NA
J: TRBJ1-6
V: TRBV2

DNA: TGTGCCAGTAGTATTGACAGGGGTGCCGGGGAGACCCAGTACTTC
CDR3: CASSIDRGAGETQYF
D: TRBD1
size: NA
J: TRBJ2-5
V: TRBV19

DNA: TGTGCCAGCAGTTTCAGAAGAACCGGGGAGCTGTTTTTT
CDR3: CASSFRRTGELFF
D: NA
size: NA
J: TRBJ2-2
V: TRBV27

DNA: TGTGCCAGCGGTGGGACAGGCGCCGGAAACACCATATATTTT
CDR3: CASGGTGAGNTIYF
D: TRBD1
size: NA
J: TRBJ1-3
V: TRBV25-1

DNA: TGTGCCAGCAGTTACTCGATCGGGGGGAACACTGAAGCTTTCTTT
CDR3: CASSYSIGGNTEAFF
D: NA
size: NA
J: TRBJ1-1
V: TRBV6-5

DNA: TGTGCCAGCAGCCCAGAGGCACTAAATGAAAAACTGTTTTTT
CDR3: CASSPEALNEKLFF
D: NA
size: NA
J: TRBJ1-4
V: TRBV7-2

DNA: TGCGCCAGCAGCAGGGCGGACGGGATCGTTAGCACAGATACGCAGTATTTT
CDR3: CASSRADGIVSTDTQYF
D: NA
size: NA
J: TRBJ2-3
V: TRBV5-1

DNA: TGTGCCAGCAGTTTAGGCCGGTGGGGACACAGCATGGAGACCCAGTACTTC
CDR3: CASSLGRWGHSMETQYF
D: NA
size: NA
J: TRBJ2-5
V: TRBV28

DNA: TGTGCCAGCAGCCCCCCGACAGGGATCAACACTGAAGCTTTCTTT
CDR3: CASSPPTGINTEAFF
D: TRBD1
size: NA
J: TRBJ1-1
V: TRBV5-4

DNA: TGTGCCACCAGCAGAGATTTTACAGGAGGTGAAAAACTGTTTTTT
CDR3: CATSRDFTGGEKLFF
D: NA
size: NA
J: TRBJ1-4
V: TRBV15

DNA: TGTGCCAGCAGTCCCCCGGGAACCTATAATTCACCCCTCCACTTT
CDR3: CASSPPGTYNSPLHF
D: NA
size: NA
J: TRBJ1-6
V: TRBV28

DNA: TGTGCCAGCAGCTTGTTAAACAGAATCTATGGCTACACCTTC
CDR3: CASSLLNRIYGYTF
D: NA
size: NA
J: TRBJ1-2
V: TRBV5-5

DNA: TGTGCCTGGAGAAGGACAGGGGACGAAAAACTGTTTTTT
CDR3: CAWRRTGDEKLFF
D: TRBD1
size: NA
J: TRBJ1-4
V: TRBV30

DNA: TGTGCCAGCAGCTTGGCCGGTAGACAGGGGGCAACAGATACGCAGTATTTT
CDR3: CASSLAGRQGATDTQYF
D: TRBD1
size: NA
J: TRBJ2-3
V: TRBV5-4

DNA: TGTGCCAGCAGCACGTTGGCGGGGGGGGCCCCGGATACGCAGTATTTT
CDR3: CASSTLAGGAPDTQYF
D: TRBD2
size: once
J: TRBJ2-3
V: TRBV5-4

DNA: TGTGCCAGTACCCTGAGCGGGAGGATGACGAACACTGAAGCTTTCTTT
CDR3: CASTLSGRMTNTEAFF
D: NA
size: NA
J: TRBJ1-1
V: TRBV19

DNA: TGTGCCAGCTCACCAAACGTTATGACCGGGGGCACCGGGGAGCTGTTTTTT
CDR3: CASSPNVMTGGTGELFF
D: NA
size: once
J: TRBJ2-2
V: TRBV18